The T cell receptor (beta chain) under discussion was sequenced for a study of early stage breast cancer tumors (dated by TCRdb to the late 2010s). For the wider study: Of the 16 invasive breast tumors, about 13 were found to be estrogen receptor-positive, progesterone receptor-positive and HER2-negative. Of the approximately twelve ER+/PR+/HER2- tumors, eight were classified as invasive ductal carcinomas and four as invasive lobular carcinomas. The average read coverage per sample was around 9-fold. The samples as a whole yielded approximately 2,800,000 detected templates, corresponding to nearly 1,100,000 unique clonotypes. Results the study describes overall, beyond this receptor: Repertoires from blood and normal breast were more alike than repertoires from blood and tumor, and in about 90% of the 16 patients, comparing each tissue with blood separated tumor from normal. Sequencing bulk genomic DNA from unsorted cells could not capture chain pairing or functional markers like CD4, CD8 and FOXP3. Enriched TCRB sequences shared across patients were found to be mostly commonly generated sequences that were unlikely to play an important role in the tumor microenvironment. Because the cohort was small, analysis by tumor subtype was not possible. Tumors showed roughly 2.5-fold higher T cell density and higher clonality than adjacent normal breast tissue.

The study profiled bulk TCR beta-chain repertoires in matched peripheral blood, tumor and adjacent normal breast tissue taken from some 17 patients with early-stage breast cancer. Before surgery, roughly 4.5-11 mL of whole blood was collected into EDTA tubes and then processed within 2 hours. Ficoll-Paque centrifugation in SepMate-50 tubes was used to isolate peripheral blood mononuclear cells. For storage in liquid nitrogen, PBMCs were cryopreserved as aliquots of about 2 to 4.5 million cells in roughly 90% FBS with around 10% DMSO. The Qiagen AllPrep DNA/RNA Mini kit was used to extract genomic DNA. Trimming costs V 1 base and J 2 bases, and their ends lie 11 bases apart. Per the germline V gene (reference sequence), MNHNY is the CDR1 and SVGAGI is the CDR2. The CDR3 measures 15 amino acids from cysteine to phenylalanine. Only CDR3 DNA is held: 45 bases, read in frame from base 1. Two independent genomic DNA replicates were amplified for each sample, with around 0.5 ug used for blood and around 1.5 ug for tumor or normal breast. Following the manufacturer's instructions, the ImmunoSeq Intro kit was used to carry out TCRB sequencing on genomic DNA. Multiplex PCR ran 25 to 40 cycles with proprietary primers and spike-in control sequences for absolute quantification. Single-end 150-bp reads were used to sequence an 87-bp fragment spanning the CDR3 plus the flanking V and J genes. Each lane of an Illumina MiSeq using version 3.0 chemistry carried seven multiplexed samples, with two replicates per sample. Regarding the original processing steps: The vendor's proprietary pipeline processed the raw data and merged both replicates into a single result for each sample. To define clonotypes, the study grouped productive rearrangements that shared the V-gene family, CDR3 amino acid sequence and J-gene segment. Clonality was computed as 1 minus the normalized Shannon entropy (Pielou evenness) of TCRB abundances. To estimate T cell density, the total number of templates was divided by the input cell count, which was inferred from how much DNA went in. Total repertoire diversity and clonality were estimated with Recon using default parameters. A clonotype was considered tumor-enriched if its abundance in tumor exceeded 0.1% and was at least 32-fold higher than its abundance in normal breast. TCRdb limited this immuneACCESS table to in-frame rearrangements with V and J called. A share of clones is missing; checked studies link under half to unresolved V genes, and the rest is unexplained. That table furnishes V, J and clone size, whereas the DNA furnished D and trimming. Within this sample are around 53,000 clones, with just over 90% of them counted one time only. Around 5% of the sample lies in the top ten.

To note about this clone: There is no known antigen for this receptor. The sample holds no much larger clone one base away, and base qualities are not on file.

The rearranged chain carries TRBV6-6 and TRBJ2-5; the D gene is unclear. Specimen: blood. The clonotype comes from a person between 70 and 80 years old with breast cancer. The DNA sequence is as follows: TGTGCCAGCAGTTACTATGTGGCGGCACAAGAGACCCAGTACTTC. Its translation reads: CASSYYVAAQETQYF.